A single T cell receptor (beta chain) is shown here with its context. The antigen remains unidentified. The data originate from a study of T cells in Graves' hyperthyroidism and ophthalmopathy. CDR3 length: 14 residues. The V and J ends lost 4 bases and 6 bases respectively, with 13 bases between them. Per the germline V gene, CDR1 is SEHNR and CDR2 is FQNEAQ (reference sequence). The investigators amplified TCR beta CDR3 regions from RNA transcripts. The TCR CDR3 was amplified in a first-round RT-PCR using the HTBI primer set. TCRdb reprocessed the multiplex PCR reads with MiXCR, giving one entry per CDR3 protein. In the table there are under 650,000 distinct CDR3 sequences, 15% to 20% of which are singletons. Study results and caveats: Most thyroid-expanded clonotypes above 0.001 were also found in blood. Ophthalmopathy was model-predicted a median about 6.7 months pre-onset.

Sequenced input: blood. This TCR was recovered from a woman aged 25-40 years with Graves' hyperthyroidism. The chain employs TRBV7-9 and TRBJ2-1; D remains ambiguous. The CDR3 region is CASSSDWAGNEQFF. The CDR3 region has the DNA TGTGCCAGCAGCTCCGACTGGGCCGGCAATGAGCAGTTCTTC.